This T cell receptor beta chain was recorded in a study of response to subunit inactivated influenza vaccine. TCRdb re-called the RT-PCR reads with MiXCR, one entry per CDR3 protein. Seen here are some 500,000 distinct CDR3 sequences, 10% to 15% observed once, and the top ten hold around 14%. Trimming shortened V by 5 bases and J by 4 bases, and 17 bases separated the two germline ends. The germline V gene has CDR1 GTSNPN and CDR2 SVGIG (reference sequence). The length of the CDR3 is 14 residues. This clonotype was seen ten or more times. Its specificity is unknown. Whole-study results and caveats: There was a suggestion from the authors that each seasonal influenza vaccination recruits few new T cells.

The sequencing here drew on PBMCs from blood, taken 35 to 45 days after vaccination. This TCR was sampled from a man aged 45-60 years who received an inactivated influenza vaccine. The rearrangement joins TRBV30 to TRBJ1-2, with a weak D call TRBD1 (5 bases). CDR3 DNA sequence: TGTGCCTGGGCACGAGACAGATACTCCTATGGCTACACCTTC. It encodes CAWARDRYSYGYTF.